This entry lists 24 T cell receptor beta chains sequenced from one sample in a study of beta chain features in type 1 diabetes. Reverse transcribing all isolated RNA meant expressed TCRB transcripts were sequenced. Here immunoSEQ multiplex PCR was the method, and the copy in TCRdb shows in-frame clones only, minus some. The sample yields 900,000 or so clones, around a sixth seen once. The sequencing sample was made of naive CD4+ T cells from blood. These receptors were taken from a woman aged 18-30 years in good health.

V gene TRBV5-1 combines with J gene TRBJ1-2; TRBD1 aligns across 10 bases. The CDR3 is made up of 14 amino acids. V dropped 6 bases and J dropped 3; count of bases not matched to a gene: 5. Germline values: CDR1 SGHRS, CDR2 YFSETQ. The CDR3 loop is CASKRTGGDYGYTF. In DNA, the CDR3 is TGCGCCAGCAAACGGACAGGGGGAGACTATGGCTACACCTTC.

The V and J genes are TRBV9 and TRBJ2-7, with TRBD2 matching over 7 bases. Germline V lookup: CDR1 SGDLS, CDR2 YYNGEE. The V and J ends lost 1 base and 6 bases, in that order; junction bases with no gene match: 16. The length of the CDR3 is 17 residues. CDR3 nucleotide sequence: TGTGCCAGCAGCGTAAGGCCCGGGAGGAGCGGTGCTACCGAGCAGTACTTC. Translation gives CASSVRPGRSGATEQYF.

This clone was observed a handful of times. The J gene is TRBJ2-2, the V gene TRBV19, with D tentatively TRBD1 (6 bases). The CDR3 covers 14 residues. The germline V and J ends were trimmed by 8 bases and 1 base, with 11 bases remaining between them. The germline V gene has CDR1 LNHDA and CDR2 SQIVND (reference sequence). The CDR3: CASGRGWNTGELFF. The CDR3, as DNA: TGTGCCAGTGGCAGGGGATGGAACACCGGGGAGCTGTTTTTT. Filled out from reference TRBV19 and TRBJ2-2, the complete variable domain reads DGGITQSPKYLFRKEGQNVTLSCEQNLNHDAMYWYRQDPGQGLRLIYYSQIVNDFQKGDIAEGYSVSREKKESFPLTVTSAQKNPTAFYLCASGRGWNTGELFFGEGSRLTVL.

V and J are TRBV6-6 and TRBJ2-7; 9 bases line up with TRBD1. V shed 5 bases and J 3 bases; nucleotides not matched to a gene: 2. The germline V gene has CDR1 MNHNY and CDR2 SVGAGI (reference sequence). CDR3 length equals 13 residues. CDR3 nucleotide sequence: TGTGCCAGCAGTGTGACAGGGGGCTACGAGCAGTACTTC. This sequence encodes CASSVTGGYEQYF.

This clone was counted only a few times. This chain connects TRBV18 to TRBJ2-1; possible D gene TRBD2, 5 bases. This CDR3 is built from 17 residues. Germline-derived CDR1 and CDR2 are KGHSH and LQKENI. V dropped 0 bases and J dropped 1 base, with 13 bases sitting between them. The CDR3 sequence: CASSPPTGMGSYNEQFF. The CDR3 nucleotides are TGTGCCAGCTCACCACCGACCGGGATGGGGTCCTACAATGAGCAGTTCTTC.

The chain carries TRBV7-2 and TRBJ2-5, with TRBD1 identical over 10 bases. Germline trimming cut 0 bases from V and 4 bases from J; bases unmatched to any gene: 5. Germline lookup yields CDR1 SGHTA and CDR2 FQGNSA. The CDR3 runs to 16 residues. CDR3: CASSLAPGQGRETQYF. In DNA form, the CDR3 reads TGTGCCAGCAGCTTAGCCCCGGGACAGGGGCGAGAGACCCAGTACTTC.

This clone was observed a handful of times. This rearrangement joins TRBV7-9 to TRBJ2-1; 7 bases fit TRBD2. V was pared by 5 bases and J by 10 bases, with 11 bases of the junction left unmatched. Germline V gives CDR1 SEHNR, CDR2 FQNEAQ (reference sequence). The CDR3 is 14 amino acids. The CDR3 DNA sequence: TGTGCCAGCAGCCGAGGGTCCTCACTAGCGGAGCAGTTCTTC. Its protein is CASSRGSSLAEQFF.

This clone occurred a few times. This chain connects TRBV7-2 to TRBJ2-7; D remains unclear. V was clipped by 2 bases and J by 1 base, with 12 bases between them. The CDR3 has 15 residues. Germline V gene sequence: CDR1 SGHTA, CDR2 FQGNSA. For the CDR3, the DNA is TGTGCCAGCAGCTTATGGGTGACATTGTCCTACGAGCAGTACTTC. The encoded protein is CASSLWVTLSYEQYF.

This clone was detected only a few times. The CDR3 loop is CASSFASSYEQYF. CDR3 sequence (DNA): TGTGCCAGCAGTTTTGCCTCGTCCTACGAGCAGTACTTC. The gene calls are TRBV27 and TRBJ2-7; D remains unclear. The V end lost 3 bases, the J end lost 1 base, and 7 bases lay between the germline ends. CDR3 length equals 13 residues. Germline CDR1 is MNHEY and CDR2 is SMNVEV (reference sequence).

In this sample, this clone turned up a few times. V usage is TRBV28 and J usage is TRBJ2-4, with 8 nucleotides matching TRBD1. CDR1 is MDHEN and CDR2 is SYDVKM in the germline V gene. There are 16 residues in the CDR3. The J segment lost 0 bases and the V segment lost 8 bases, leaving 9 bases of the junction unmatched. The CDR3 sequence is CASRTGKALAKNIQYF. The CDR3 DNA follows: TGTGCCAGCCGGACAGGGAAAGCCCTAGCCAAAAACATTCAGTACTTC.

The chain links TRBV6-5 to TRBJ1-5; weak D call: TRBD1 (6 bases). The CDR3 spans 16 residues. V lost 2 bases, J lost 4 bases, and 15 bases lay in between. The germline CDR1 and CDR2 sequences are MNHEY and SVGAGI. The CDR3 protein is CASSYGLGGPNQPQHF. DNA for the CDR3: TGTGCCAGCAGTTACGGATTGGGGGGGCCAAATCAGCCCCAGCATTTT.

The CDR3 protein is CASSLGRERRETQYF. For the CDR3, the DNA is TGTGCCAGCAGCTTAGGGCGGGAGAGGAGGGAGACCCAGTACTTC. The chain is built from TRBV7-8 and TRBJ2-5; TRBD2 matches 7 bases. This CDR3 region has 15 residues. CDR1 SGHVS and CDR2 FQNEAQ come from the germline V gene. The V segment lost 1 base and the J segment 5 bases; nucleotides outside the gene matches: 7. Looking up the rest from reference TRBV7-8 and TRBJ2-5 gives the full variable domain: GAGVSQSPRYKVAKRGQDVALRCDPISGHVSLFWYQQALGQGPEFLTYFQNEAQLDKSGLPSDRFFAERPEGSVSTLKIQRTQQEDSAVYLCASSLGRERRETQYFGPGTRLLVL.

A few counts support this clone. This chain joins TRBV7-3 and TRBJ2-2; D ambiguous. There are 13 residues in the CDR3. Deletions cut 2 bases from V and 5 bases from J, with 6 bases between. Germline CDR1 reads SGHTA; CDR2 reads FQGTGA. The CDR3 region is CASSLPKTGELFF. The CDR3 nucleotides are TGTGCCAGCAGCTTACCAAAGACCGGGGAGCTGTTTTTT.

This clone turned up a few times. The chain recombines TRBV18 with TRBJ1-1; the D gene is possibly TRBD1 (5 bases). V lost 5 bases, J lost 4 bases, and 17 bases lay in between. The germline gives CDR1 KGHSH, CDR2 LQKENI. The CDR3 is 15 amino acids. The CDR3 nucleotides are TGTGCCAGCTCATCCCACGGGGGTTTTACCACTGAAGCTTTCTTT. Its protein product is CASSSHGGFTTEAFF.

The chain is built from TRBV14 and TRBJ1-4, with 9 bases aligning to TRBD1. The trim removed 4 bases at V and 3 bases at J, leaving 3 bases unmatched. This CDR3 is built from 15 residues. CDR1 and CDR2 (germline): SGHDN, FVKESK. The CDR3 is CASSRTGGSNEKLFF. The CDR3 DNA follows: TGTGCCAGCAGCCGCACAGGGGGCTCTAATGAAAAACTGTTTTTT.

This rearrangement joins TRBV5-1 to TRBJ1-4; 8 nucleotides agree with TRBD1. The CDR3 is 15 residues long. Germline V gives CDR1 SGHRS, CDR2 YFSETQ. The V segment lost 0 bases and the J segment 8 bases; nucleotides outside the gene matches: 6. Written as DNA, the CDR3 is TGCGCCAGCAGCTTGGCGGAGGACAGGGCCGAAAAACTGTTTTTT. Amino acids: CASSLAEDRAEKLFF.

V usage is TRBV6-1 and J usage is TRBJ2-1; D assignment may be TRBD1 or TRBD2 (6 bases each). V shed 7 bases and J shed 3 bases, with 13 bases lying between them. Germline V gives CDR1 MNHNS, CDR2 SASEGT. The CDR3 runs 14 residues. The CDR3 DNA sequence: TGTGCCAGCACGAGGGGGGCAAACTACAATGAGCAGTTCTTC. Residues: CASTRGANYNEQFF.

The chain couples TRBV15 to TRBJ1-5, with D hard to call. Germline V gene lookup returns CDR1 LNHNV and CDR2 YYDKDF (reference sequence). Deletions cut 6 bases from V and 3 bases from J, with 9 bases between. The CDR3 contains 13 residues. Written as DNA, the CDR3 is TGTGCCACCAGTTACGGAAACAATCAGCCCCAGCATTTT. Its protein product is CATSYGNNQPQHF.

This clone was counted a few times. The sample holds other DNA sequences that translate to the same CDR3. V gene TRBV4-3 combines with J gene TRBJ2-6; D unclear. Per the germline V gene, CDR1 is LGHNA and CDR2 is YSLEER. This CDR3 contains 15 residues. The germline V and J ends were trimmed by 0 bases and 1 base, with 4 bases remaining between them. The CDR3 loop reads CASSQDTSGANVLTF. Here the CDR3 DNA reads TGCGCCAGCAGCCAAGATACATCTGGGGCCAACGTCCTGACTTTC.

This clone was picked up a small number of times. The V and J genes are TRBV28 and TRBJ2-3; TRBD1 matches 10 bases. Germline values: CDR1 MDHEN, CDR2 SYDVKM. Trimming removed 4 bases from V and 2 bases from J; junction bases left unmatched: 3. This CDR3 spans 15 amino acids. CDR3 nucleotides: TGTGCCAGCAGTTCGACAGGGGGCCCCACAGATACGCAGTATTTT. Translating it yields CASSSTGGPTDTQYF.

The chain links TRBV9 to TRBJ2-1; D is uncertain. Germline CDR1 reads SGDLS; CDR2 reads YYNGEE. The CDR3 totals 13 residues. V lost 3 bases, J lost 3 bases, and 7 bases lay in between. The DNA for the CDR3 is TGTGCCAGCAGCGGAACAGTCTACAATGAGCAGTTCTTC. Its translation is CASSGTVYNEQFF.

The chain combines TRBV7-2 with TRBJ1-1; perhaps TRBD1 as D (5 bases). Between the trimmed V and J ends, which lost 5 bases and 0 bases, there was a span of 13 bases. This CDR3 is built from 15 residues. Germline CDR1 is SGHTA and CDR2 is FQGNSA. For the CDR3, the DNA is TGTGCCAGCAGCGCCCGGGACCTCATGAACACTGAAGCTTTCTTT. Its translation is CASSARDLMNTEAFF. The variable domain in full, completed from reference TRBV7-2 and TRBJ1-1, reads GAGVSQSPSNKVTEKGKDVELRCDPISGHTALYWYRQSLGQGLEFLIYFQGNSAPDKSGLPSDRFSAERTGGSVSTLTIQRTQQEDSAVYLCASSARDLMNTEAFFGQGTRLTVV.

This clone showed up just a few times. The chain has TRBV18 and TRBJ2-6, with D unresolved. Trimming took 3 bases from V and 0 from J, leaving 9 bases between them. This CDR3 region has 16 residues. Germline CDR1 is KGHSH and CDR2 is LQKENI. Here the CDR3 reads CASSPQSDSGANVLTF. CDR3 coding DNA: TGTGCCAGCTCACCCCAATCGGACTCTGGGGCCAACGTCCTGACTTTC.

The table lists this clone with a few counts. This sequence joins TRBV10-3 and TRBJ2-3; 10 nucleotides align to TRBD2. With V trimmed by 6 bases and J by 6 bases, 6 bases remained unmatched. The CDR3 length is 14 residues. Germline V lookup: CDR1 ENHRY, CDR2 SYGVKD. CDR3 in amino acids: CAIRGAGGEDTQYF. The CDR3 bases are TGTGCCATCAGAGGAGCGGGAGGGGAGGATACGCAGTATTTT.